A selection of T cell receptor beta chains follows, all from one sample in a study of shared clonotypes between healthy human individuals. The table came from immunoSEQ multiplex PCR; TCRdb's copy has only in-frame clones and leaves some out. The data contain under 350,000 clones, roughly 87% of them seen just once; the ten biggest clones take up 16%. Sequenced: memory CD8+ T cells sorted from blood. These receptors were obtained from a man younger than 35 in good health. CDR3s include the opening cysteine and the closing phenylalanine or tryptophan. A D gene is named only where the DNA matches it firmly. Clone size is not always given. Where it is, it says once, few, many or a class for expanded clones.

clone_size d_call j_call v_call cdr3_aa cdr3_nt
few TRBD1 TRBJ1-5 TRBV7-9 CASSSGGQPQHF TGTGCCAGCAGCTCAGGGGGTCAGCCCCAGCATTTT
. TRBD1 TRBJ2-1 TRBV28 CASSPPRWTGTRQGNEQFF TGTGCCAGCAGTCCACCCCGGTGGACAGGGACGAGGCAGGGGAATGAGCAGTTCTTC
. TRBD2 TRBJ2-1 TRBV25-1 CASSEIANSGGAIEQFF TGTGCCAGCAGTGAAATCGCAAACAGCGGGGGGGCCATTGAGCAGTTCTTC
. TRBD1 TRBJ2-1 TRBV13 CASSLLPGGASYNEQFF TGTGCCAGCAGCTTACTTCCAGGGGGCGCCTCCTACAATGAGCAGTTCTTC
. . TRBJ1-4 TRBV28 CASSLGFVDEKLFF TGTGCCAGCAGTTTAGGGTTTGTGGATGAAAAACTGTTTTTT
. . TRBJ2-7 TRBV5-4 CASTPYEQYF TGTGCCAGCACCCCCTACGAGCAGTACTTC
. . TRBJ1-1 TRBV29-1 CSVKGTEAFF TGCAGCGTTAAGGGCACTGAAGCTTTCTTT
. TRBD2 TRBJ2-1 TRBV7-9 CASSLDGGRDEQFF TGTGCCAGCAGCCTTGACGGCGGGAGAGATGAGCAGTTCTTC
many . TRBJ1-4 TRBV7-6 CASSLVKSSNEKLFF TGTGCCAGCAGCTTAGTCAAGTCGTCTAATGAAAAACTGTTTTTT
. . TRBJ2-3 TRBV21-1 CASSKGSPAHTQYF TGTGCCAGCAGCAAGGGAAGCCCGGCCCATACGCAGTATTTT
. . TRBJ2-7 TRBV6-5 CASTTGGTYEQYF TGTGCCAGCACAACAGGCGGCACCTACGAGCAGTACTTC
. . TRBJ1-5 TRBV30 CAWSDRGGGNQPQHF TGTGCCTGGAGCGACCGGGGGGGAGGCAATCAGCCCCAGCATTTT
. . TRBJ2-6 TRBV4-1 CASSQDAGYGANVLTF TGCGCCAGCAGCCAAGATGCGGGATACGGGGCCAACGTCCTGACTTTC
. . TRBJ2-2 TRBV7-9 CASSIKNTGELFF TGTGCCAGCAGCATAAAGAACACCGGGGAGCTGTTTTTT
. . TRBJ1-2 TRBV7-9 CASSLGSFHGYTF TGTGCCAGCAGCTTAGGAAGTTTTCATGGCTACACCTTC
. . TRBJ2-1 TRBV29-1 CSVEGRGVDEQFF TGCAGCGTTGAAGGCAGGGGCGTGGATGAGCAGTTCTTC
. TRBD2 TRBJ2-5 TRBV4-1 CASSQGTSGKETQYF TGCGCCAGCAGCCAAGGGACTAGCGGGAAGGAGACCCAGTACTTC
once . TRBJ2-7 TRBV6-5 CASSPFSKGRNEQYF TGTGCCAGCAGCCCCTTTTCCAAGGGGCGGAACGAGCAGTACTTC
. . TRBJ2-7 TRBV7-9 CASSFGHASYEQYF TGTGCCAGCAGCTTTGGACACGCGTCCTACGAGCAGTACTTC
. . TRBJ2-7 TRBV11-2 CASGATWGNYEQYF TGTGCCAGCGGAGCGACATGGGGCAACTACGAGCAGTACTTC
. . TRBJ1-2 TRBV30 CAWSSRLAANYGYTF TGTGCCTGGAGCTCCCGTCTCGCAGCTAACTATGGCTACACCTTC
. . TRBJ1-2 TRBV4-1 CASSQGEVSYGYTF TGCGCCAGCAGCCAAGGGGAAGTGTCCTATGGCTACACCTTC
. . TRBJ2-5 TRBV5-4 CASSLRGWETQYF TGTGCCAGCAGCTTGAGGGGTTGGGAGACCCAGTACTTC
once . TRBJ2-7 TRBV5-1 CASSLVGLDTYEQYF TGCGCCAGCAGCTTGGTCGGTCTCGATACCTACGAGCAGTACTTC
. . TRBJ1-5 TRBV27 CASSESGTPNQPQHF TGTGCCAGCAGCGAATCCGGGACCCCCAATCAGCCCCAGCATTTT
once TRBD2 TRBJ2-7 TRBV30 CAWGWTSSYEQYF TGTGCCTGGGGCTGGACTAGCAGCTACGAGCAGTACTTC
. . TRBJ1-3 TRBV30 CACTKPGLKGNTIYF TGTGCCTGCACAAAACCGGGATTAAAGGGAAACACCATATATTTT
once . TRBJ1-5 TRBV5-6 CASSLGGVQPQHF TGTGCCAGCAGCTTGGGGGGCGTTCAGCCCCAGCATTTT
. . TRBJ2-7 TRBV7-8 CASSLERDYEQYF TGTGCCAGCAGCTTAGAGAGGGACTACGAGCAGTACTTC
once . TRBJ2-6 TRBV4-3 CASSQDASSGANVLTF TGCGCCAGCAGCCAAGATGCAAGCTCTGGGGCCAACGTCCTGACTTTC
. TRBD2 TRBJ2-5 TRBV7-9 CASRQTSGRLRVETQYF TGTGCCAGCAGACAGACTAGCGGGAGACTACGAGTAGAGACCCAGTACTTC
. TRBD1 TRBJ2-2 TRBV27 CASSLQDRGTGELFF TGTGCCAGCAGTTTACAGGACAGGGGCACCGGGGAGCTGTTTTTT
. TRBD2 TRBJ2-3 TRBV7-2 CASSLPPSGDYTQYF TGTGCCAGCAGCTTACCCCCTAGCGGGGACTATACGCAGTATTTT
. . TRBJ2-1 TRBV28 CASRLSGTTPYNEQFF TGTGCCAGCAGACTATCCGGGACAACCCCCTACAATGAGCAGTTCTTC
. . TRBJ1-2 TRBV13 CASSPPSGAYGYTF TGTGCCAGCAGCCCCCCCTCGGGGGCCTATGGCTACACCTTC
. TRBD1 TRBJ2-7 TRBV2 CASSDREQGIYEQYF TGTGCCAGCAGTGATAGGGAACAGGGGATTTACGAGCAGTACTTC
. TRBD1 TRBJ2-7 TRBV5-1 CASSWTGGYSYEQYF TGCGCCAGCAGCTGGACAGGGGGCTACTCCTACGAGCAGTACTTC
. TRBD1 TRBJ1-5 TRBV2 CASSSGQGPHSNQPQHF TGTGCCAGCAGCTCGGGACAGGGGCCCCATAGCAATCAGCCCCAGCATTTT
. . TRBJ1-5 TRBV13 CASSQTGSREQPQHF TGTGCCAGCAGCCAAACAGGGAGTAGAGAGCAGCCCCAGCATTTT
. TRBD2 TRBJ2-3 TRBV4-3 CASSLGLAGSTDTQYF TGCGCCAGCAGCCTAGGACTAGCGGGCAGCACAGATACGCAGTATTTT
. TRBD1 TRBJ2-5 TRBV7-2 CASSSVGTGFQETQYF TGTGCCAGCAGCTCGGTCGGGACAGGGTTTCAAGAGACCCAGTACTTC
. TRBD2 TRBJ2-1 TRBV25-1 CASSDPGTSAFGEQFF TGTGCCAGCAGTGACCCCGGGACTAGCGCCTTTGGTGAGCAGTTCTTC
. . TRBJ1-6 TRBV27 CASGTYNSPLHF TGTGCCAGCGGAACATATAATTCACCCCTCCACTTT
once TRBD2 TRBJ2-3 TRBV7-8 CASSSERGATDTQYF TGTGCCAGCAGCTCGGAGCGGGGGGCCACAGATACGCAGTATTTT
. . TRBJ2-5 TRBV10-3 CAISESGTSLQYF TGTGCCATCAGTGAGTCGGGGACTTCTCTCCAGTACTTC
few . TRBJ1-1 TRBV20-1 CSARQGAEAFF TGCAGTGCTAGACAAGGCGCTGAAGCTTTCTTT
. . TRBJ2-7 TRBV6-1 CARPYYEQYF TGTGCCCGACCTTACTACGAGCAGTACTTC
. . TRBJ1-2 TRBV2 CASSEARGLNYGYTF TGTGCCAGCAGTGAAGCTCGGGGACTTAACTATGGCTACACCTTC
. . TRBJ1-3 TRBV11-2 CASSLEPSSGNTIYF TGTGCCAGCAGCTTAGAGCCTTCCTCTGGAAACACCATATATTTT
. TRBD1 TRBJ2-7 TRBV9 CASSISGGFNEQYF TGTGCCAGCAGCATCTCAGGGGGCTTCAACGAGCAGTACTTC
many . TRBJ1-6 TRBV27 CASSPRGGTYNSPLHF TGTGCCAGCAGTCCCAGGGGAGGTACTTATAATTCACCCCTCCACTTT
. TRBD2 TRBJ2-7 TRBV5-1 CASSWGLAGGSYEQYF TGCGCCAGCAGCTGGGGACTAGCGGGAGGCTCCTACGAGCAGTACTTC
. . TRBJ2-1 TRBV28 CASSWGVEQFF TGTGCCAGCAGTTGGGGGGTGGAGCAGTTCTTC
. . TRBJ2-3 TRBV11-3 CASSAPGLTDTQYF TGTGCCAGCAGCGCGCCAGGGCTCACAGATACGCAGTATTTT
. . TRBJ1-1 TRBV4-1 CASSQTGTDNTEAFF TGCGCCAGCAGCCAAACCGGGACGGACAACACTGAAGCTTTCTTT
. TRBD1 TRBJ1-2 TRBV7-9 CASSQDRDYGYTF TGTGCCAGCAGCCAAGACAGGGACTATGGCTACACCTTC
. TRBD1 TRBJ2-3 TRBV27 CASSGDRGSPDTQYF TGTGCCAGCAGTGGAGACAGGGGGAGCCCAGATACGCAGTATTTT
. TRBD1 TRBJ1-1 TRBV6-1 CASSDPQGSLNTEAFF TGTGCCAGCAGTGACCCACAGGGGAGCCTGAACACTGAAGCTTTCTTT